These T cell receptor beta chains were read from a single sample in a study of T-cell reconstitution after alpha-beta-depleted transplantation in children. MiXCR, run by TCRdb on the PCR reads, gives a single entry per CDR3 protein. The table records about 230,000 distinct CDR3 sequences, about a tenth of them present only once. Sequenced here: PBMCs, sampled before TCRalphabeta/CD19-depleted stem cell transplant. These receptors came from a child under two years old with acute myeloid leukemia, due to receive a stem cell transplant. Both conserved end residues are part of each CDR3. The order of the fields is J gene, D gene, V gene, clone size, CDR3 DNA, CDR3 protein. D genes are given only for firm matches. Size is stated for part of the rows, as once, few or many counts, or as a class when the clone is expanded.

>TRBJ2-7|-|TRBV7-2|few
TGTGCCAGCAGCTTAAGGGCAGCCCTCTCCTACGAGCAGTACTTC
CASSLRAALSYEQYF
>TRBJ2-3|-|TRBV4-3|-
TGCGCCAGCAGTCCCCTTACGGGGCGCACAGATACGCAGTATTTT
CASSPLTGRTDTQYF
>TRBJ1-3|-|TRBV12-3/TRBV12-4|many
TGTGCCAGCAGACGGGACATCTCTGGAAACACCATATATTTT
CASRRDISGNTIYF
>TRBJ2-7|TRBD1|TRBV28|many
TGTGCCAGCAGCCAAGGACAGGGAATATGGGGGGAGCAGTACTTC
CASSQGQGIWGEQYF
>TRBJ2-3|-|TRBV2|many
TGTGCCAGCAGTGAGGCTACGGTGGCAGATACGCAGTATTTT
CASSEATVADTQYF
>TRBJ1-2|-|TRBV28|many
TGTGCCAGCAGGTCCTTTAAGGGACGGACTAACTATGGCTACACCTTC
CASRSFKGRTNYGYTF
>TRBJ1-2|-|TRBV5-1|many
TGCGCCAGCAGCTTTTTCGGGGGCAGGGCGGATGGCTACACCTTC
CASSFFGGRADGYTF
>TRBJ1-5|TRBD1|TRBV20-1|many
TGCAGTGCTAGAGATCTTCAGGGGGGCAATCAGCCCCAGCATTTT
CSARDLQGGNQPQHF
>TRBJ2-7|-|TRBV20-1|many
TGCAGTGCTAGACCCTGGGACTTCTACGAGCAGTACTTC
CSARPWDFYEQYF
>TRBJ2-5|TRBD1|TRBV20-1|-
TGCAGTGCATATACAGGGGACCAAGAGACCCAGTACTTC
CSAYTGDQETQYF
>TRBJ1-1|TRBD1|TRBV20-1|many
TGCAGTGTTAGGTCCAACAGGGGCCCTTTGAACACTGAAGCTTTCTTT
CSVRSNRGPLNTEAFF
>TRBJ2-7|-|TRBV7-9|-
TGTGCCAGCAGCCCAAGGGGCCACCTATCCTACGCGCAGTACTTC
CASSPRGHLSYAQYF
>TRBJ2-5|-|TRBV4-2|many
TGTGCCAGCAGCCCTGAAGGGGGGGAGACCCAGTACTTC
CASSPEGGETQYF
>TRBJ1-4|-|TRBV6-2/TRBV6-3|-
TGTGCCAGCAGTTATACCCCCGACAGCTTCAATGAAAAACTGTTTTTT
CASSYTPDSFNEKLFF
>TRBJ2-1|-|TRBV12-3/TRBV12-4|many
TGTGCCAGCAAAAGCGTCTACACCTACAATGAGCAGTTCTTC
CASKSVYTYNEQFF
>TRBJ1-6|-|TRBV20-1|many
TGCAGTGCTAGCCGGGACCATAATTCACCCCTCCACTTT
CSASRDHNSPLHF
>TRBJ2-7|-|TRBV20-1|many
TGCAGTGCTAGCGCCCGGACCTACGAGCAGTACTTC
CSASARTYEQYF
>TRBJ2-2|-|TRBV16|many
TGTGCCAGCAGCCAATCATTCGCGAACACCGGGGAGCTGTTTTTT
CASSQSFANTGELFF
>TRBJ2-6|TRBD2|TRBV4-2|many
TGTGCCAGCAGCCAAGTAGCGGGAGGGTCTGGGGCCAACGTCCTGACTTTC
CASSQVAGGSGANVLTF
>TRBJ1-2|-|TRBV20-1|-
TGCAGTGCTAGCTCCCTGGGGGGGGCGGGGTATAGCTGCACCTTC
CSASSLGGAGYSCTF
>TRBJ1-1|-|TRBV25-1|many
TGTGCCAGCAGTGAGGCAGCGAACACTGAAGCTTTCTTT
CASSEAANTEAFF
>TRBJ2-1|TRBD1|TRBV12-3/TRBV12-4|many
TGTGCCAGCAGGTTTAGAACAGGGGGCTTTTCCTTGCAGTTCTTC
CASRFRTGGFSLQFF
>TRBJ2-3|TRBD2|TRBV7-7|-
TGTGCCAGCAGCTTAGGGGGCGGGGGGACCACAGATACGCAGTATTTT
CASSLGGGGTTDTQYF
>TRBJ1-5|-|TRBV6-6|-
TGTGCCAGCATGAGGGGTGGCCAGCCCCAGCATTTT
CASMRGGQPQHF
>TRBJ2-7|-|TRBV12-3/TRBV12-4|many
TGTGCCATCCACCCCTTGGAGCTGCCAGGCTACGAGCAGTACTTC
CAIHPLELPGYEQYF
>TRBJ2-7|TRBD2|TRBV5-1|many
TGCGCCAGCAGCGAGACATCAGCGGGGGGGCGGTCCGAGCAGTACTTC
CASSETSAGGRSEQYF
>TRBJ2-7|-|TRBV5-1|few
TGCGCCAGCAGCTTGGTACCTCCTAACGAGCAGTACTTC
CASSLVPPNEQYF
>TRBJ2-1|-|TRBV5-4|many
TGTGCCAGCAGCTTCCCAAACAATGAGCAGTTCTTC
CASSFPNNEQFF
>TRBJ2-5|TRBD2|TRBV6-5|many
TGTGCCAGCAGTTACTCCAAGCGGGGGCCAACCTCCCAAGAGACCCAGTACTTC
CASSYSKRGPTSQETQYF
>TRBJ2-1|TRBD1|TRBV4-1|-
TGCGCCAGCCAGGGACAGTACTCCTACAATGAGCAGTTCTTC
CASQGQYSYNEQFF
>TRBJ2-5|-|TRBV20-1|many
TGCAGTGCGAAGACAGGTTGGGGGCAAGAGACCCAGTACTTC
CSAKTGWGQETQYF
>TRBJ1-5|-|TRBV7-2|many
TGTGCCAGCACCCCGGGACACCTCAATCAGCCCCAGCATTTT
CASTPGHLNQPQHF
>TRBJ1-2|-|TRBV7-9|many
TGTGCCAGCAGCTCCCTAGGAAGGGGGGGCCTTCACACCTTC
CASSSLGRGGLHTF
>TRBJ1-1|-|TRBV4-1|few
TGCGCCAGCAGCCAAGATGAAGGGGCTGAAGCTTTCTTT
CASSQDEGAEAFF
>TRBJ1-5|-|TRBV12-3/TRBV12-4|many
TGTGCCAGCACCTGGGGGAATCAGCCCCAGCATTTT
CASTWGNQPQHF
>TRBJ1-1|TRBD1|TRBV20-1|many
TGCAGTGCTAGAGAAACAGGGGAGTACACTGAAGCTTTCTTT
CSARETGEYTEAFF
>TRBJ2-1|TRBD2|TRBV20-1|many
TGCAGTGCTAGAGATCCCTCTAGCGGGAGCTCCTACAATGAGCAGTTCTTC
CSARDPSSGSSYNEQFF
>TRBJ1-1|TRBD1|TRBV10-3|many
TGTGCCATCAGCGACAGGGTCATGAACACTGAAGCTTTCTTT
CAISDRVMNTEAFF
>TRBJ2-2|-|TRBV7-2|many
TGTGCCAGCAGCCCTCAACGGTCCGGGGAGCTGTTTTTT
CASSPQRSGELFF
>TRBJ1-2|-|TRBV5-1|many
TGCGCCAGCAGCTTGGCGACAGGAGCCTATGGCTACACCTTC
CASSLATGAYGYTF
>TRBJ2-7|-|TRBV5-1|few
TGCGCCAGCAGCTCCGGCTGGGGTACCTACGAGCAGTACTTC
CASSSGWGTYEQYF